This passage covers 4 T cell receptor beta chains from one sample sequenced in a study of neurological immune-mediated disorders (dated by TCRdb to about 2019). The protocol used for the library was 5' RACE. TCRdb names Illumina HiSeq 2500 as the instrument used. TCRdb handled the public reads itself, with Q25 trimming in fastp and clone calling in MiXCR, and kept productive beta chains. Each CDR3 protein gets just one entry, which takes the most common genes and DNA from the rows behind it. This sample lists 65,000 to 90,000 distinct CDR3 sequences; 4.5% to 6.5% were detected once. Roughly 2.4% of the sample is taken by the ten largest. The material sequenced was PBMCs. These receptor sequences come from a woman aged 30 to 39 with multiple sclerosis.

CDR3 sequence: CSARELAGVTDTQYF. CDR3 DNA sequence: TGCAGTGCTAGGGAACTAGCGGGAGTCACAGATACGCAGTATTTT. This rearrangement joins TRBV20-1 to TRBJ2-3, with 11 positions matching TRBD2. V lost 3 bases, J lost 2 bases, and 4 bases stayed unmatched. Germline CDR1 and CDR2: DFQATT and SNEGSKA (reference sequence). The CDR3 is 15 amino acids.

The table lists this clonotype with many counts. The rearrangement links TRBV9 to TRBJ1-1, with D possibly matching TRBD1 (5 bases). This CDR3 is 13 amino acids long. Germline V lookup: CDR1 SGDLS, CDR2 YYNGEE. The germline V and J ends were trimmed by 0 bases and 4 bases, with 7 bases remaining between them. This CDR3 is CASSVDGGTEAFF. CDR3 DNA sequence: TGTGCCAGCAGCGTAGACGGGGGCACTGAAGCTTTCTTT.

This clonotype was counted at least ten times. The J gene is TRBJ1-2, the V gene TRBV20-1; D is unresolved. CDR3 length: 14 amino acids. Germline-derived CDR1 and CDR2 are DFQATT and SNEGSKA (reference sequence). With 3 bases removed from V and 6 bases from J, the gap between germline ends came to 17 bases. The DNA for the CDR3 is TGCAGTGCTAGGACAATAGGTGGGAGGGATGGCTACACCTTC. It translates to CSARTIGGRDGYTF.

This clonotype came up many times. The V gene is TRBV20-1, the J gene TRBJ2-1; 12 positions agree with TRBD2. The CDR3 totals 14 residues. Germline CDR1 and CDR2: DFQATT and SNEGSKA (reference sequence). The trim removed 5 bases at V and 9 bases at J, leaving 8 bases unmatched. This CDR3 reads CSARPSGGAIEQFF. The CDR3 DNA reads TGCAGTGCTCGCCCTAGCGGGGGGGCCATTGAGCAGTTCTTC.